This T cell receptor (beta chain) was identified in a study of blood T cell repertoires in COVID-19. The V end was cut by 6 bases, the J end by 3 bases, with 16 bases between. The CDR3 is made up of 15 amino acids. Germline V lookup: CDR1 MNHEY, CDR2 SMNVEV (reference sequence). Clones were sequenced by immunoSEQ multiplex PCR, and TCRdb holds only the in-frame ones, with some missing. Among 130,000 or so clones listed, over 75% were seen once. The sample consisted of peripheral blood. The TCR sequence derives from a man between 60 and 70 years old with active or convalescent COVID-19. The chain joins TRBV27 to TRBJ2-3; tentatively, D is TRBD2 (5 bases). The chain's CDR3 is CASRGEAGWTDTQYF. The CDR3 DNA follows: TGTGCCAGCAGGGGAGAGGCAGGCTGGACAGATACGCAGTATTTT.